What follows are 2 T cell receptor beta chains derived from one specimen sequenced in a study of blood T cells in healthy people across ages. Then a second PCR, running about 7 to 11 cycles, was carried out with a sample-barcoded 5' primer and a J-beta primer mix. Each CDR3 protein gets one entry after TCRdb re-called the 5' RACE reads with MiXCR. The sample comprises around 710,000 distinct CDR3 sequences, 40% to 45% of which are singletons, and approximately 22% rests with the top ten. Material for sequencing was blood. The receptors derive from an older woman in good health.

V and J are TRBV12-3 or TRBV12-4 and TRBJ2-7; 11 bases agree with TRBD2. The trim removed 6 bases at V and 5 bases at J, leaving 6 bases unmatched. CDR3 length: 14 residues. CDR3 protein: CASSRSGGEHEQYF. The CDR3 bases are TGTGCCAGCAGCCGTAGCGGGGGGGAACACGAGCAGTACTTC.

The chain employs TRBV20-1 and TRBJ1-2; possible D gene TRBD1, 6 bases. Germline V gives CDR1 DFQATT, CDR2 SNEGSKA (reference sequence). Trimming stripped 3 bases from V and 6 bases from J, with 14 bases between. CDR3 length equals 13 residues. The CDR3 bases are TGCAGTGCTAGCCTAGGGGGGCGAAATGGCTACACCTTC. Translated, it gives CSASLGGRNGYTF.